Included here is one T cell receptor beta chain sequence, with context. The CDR3 consists of 14 residues. V shed 5 bases and J shed 0 bases, with 10 bases lying between them. Germline V CDR1 and CDR2: SEHNR, FQNEAQ (reference sequence). The data derive from a study of blood T cells in healthy people across ages. Primed by a sample-barcoded 5' primer and a J-beta primer mix, a second PCR proceeded for about 6 to 12 cycles. MiXCR was run by TCRdb on the 5' RACE reads, yielding one entry per CDR3 protein. The sample has around 1,000,000 distinct CDR3 sequences, around 27% seen once. These data also formed part of another study, on T cells of mothers and their children.

This TCR derives from a girl aged 2 to 10 in good health. Sequenced material: blood. V is TRBV7-9 and J is TRBJ2-5; TRBD1 is a possible D gene (6 bases). CDR3 protein: CASSHEGDQETQYF. CDR3 in DNA: TGTGCCAGCAGCCACGAGGGGGACCAAGAGACCCAGTACTTC. The entire variable domain, with the rest obtained from reference TRBV7-9 and TRBJ2-5, is as follows: DTGVSQNPRHKITKRGQNVTFRCDPISEHNRLYWYRQTLGQGPEFLTYFQNEAQLEKSRLLSDRFSAERPKGSFSTLEIQRTEQGDSAMYLCASSHEGDQETQYFGPGTRLLVL.